This T cell receptor (beta chain) appears in the sequencing data of a study of cytomegalovirus exposure and HLA in healthy donors. Study-level points and caveats: As a later analysis showed, a missense DCLRE1C variant was linked to trimming of TCR beta V- and J-genes. Some TCR beta chains (164 of them) were listed as cytomegalovirus-associated.

CDR1 and CDR2 from the germline V gene are LNHDA and SQIVND (reference sequence). CDR3 length: 13 amino acids. The ends were cut back, 0 bases at V and 9 bases at J, with 11 bases in the middle. As regards this clone: Its antigen is still unknown.

Primers included in the PCR were 60 Vbeta and 13 Jbeta primers. Sequencing used immunoSEQ multiplex PCR; TCRdb keeps in-frame clones, though not all of them. The sample yields about 120,000 clones, roughly 9.9% seen once. The source of this sequence is a man between 25 and 39 years old in good health and CMV-seronegative. The chain joins TRBV19 to TRBJ1-2; no clear D. The specimen sequenced was PBMCs. The CDR3 DNA reads as TGTGCCAGTAGTATAGACCCTACGGGAAGCTACACCTTC. This sequence encodes CASSIDPTGSYTF. The full variable domain, completed using reference TRBV19 and TRBJ1-2, is DGGITQSPKYLFRKEGQNVTLSCEQNLNHDAMYWYRQDPGQGLRLIYYSQIVNDFQKGDIAEGYSVSREKKESFPLTVTSAQKNPTAFYLCASSIDPTGSYTFGSGTRLTVV.